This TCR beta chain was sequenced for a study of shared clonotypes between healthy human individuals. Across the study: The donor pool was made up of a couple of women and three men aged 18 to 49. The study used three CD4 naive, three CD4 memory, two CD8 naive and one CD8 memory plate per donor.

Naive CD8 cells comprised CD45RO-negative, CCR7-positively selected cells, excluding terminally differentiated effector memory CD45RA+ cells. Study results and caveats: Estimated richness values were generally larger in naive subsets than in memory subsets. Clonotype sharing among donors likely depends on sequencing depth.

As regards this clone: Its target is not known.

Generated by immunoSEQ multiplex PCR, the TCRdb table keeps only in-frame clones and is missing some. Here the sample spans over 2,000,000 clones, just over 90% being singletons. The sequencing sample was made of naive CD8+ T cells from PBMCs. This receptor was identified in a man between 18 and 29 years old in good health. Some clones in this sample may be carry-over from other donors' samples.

CDR3 amino acids: CASSLLQRGQIVDGYTF. CDR3 bases: TGTGCCAGCAGTTTACTACAAAGGGGACAGATTGTCGATGGCTACACCTTC. The chain has TRBV27 and TRBJ1-2; the match to TRBD1 covers 7 bases. Per the germline V gene, CDR1 is MNHEY and CDR2 is SMNVEV (reference sequence). The CDR3 has 17 amino acids. V shed 2 bases and J 6 bases; nucleotides not matched to a gene: 15.